The 30 T cell receptor beta chains listed next were all sequenced from one sample in a study of molecular identifiers for immune sequencing clone quantification. In TCRdb, the PCR reads were re-called with MiXCR into one record per CDR3 protein. The sample includes approximately 630,000 distinct CDR3 sequences, approximately 24% seen only once; the top ten take about 0.78%. The sample consisted of naive CD8+ T cells from blood, with Jurkat cell RNA spiked in. Subset: FACS-sorted CD8+CD4-CCR7+CD45RA+ naive T cells. The source of these receptors is a human donor in good health. Some libraries in this study had Jurkat cell RNA spiked in.

As regards this clonotype: Being one base from a much bigger clone, this may be a read error. The chain uses TRBV9 and TRBJ2-4; D gene uncertain. V was shortened by 4 bases and J by 9 bases, with 17 bases between the two germline ends. Germline V gene sequence: CDR1 SGDLS, CDR2 YYNGEE. This CDR3 spans 14 amino acids. CDR3 loop: CASSKPAVTSIQYF. The CDR3 DNA reads as TGTGCCAGCAGCAAACCGGCCGTGACAAGCATTCAGTACTTC.

The genes are TRBV5-4 and TRBJ2-3; 11 bases align to TRBD2. CDR1 SGHNT and CDR2 YYREEE come from the germline V gene (reference sequence). This CDR3 region has 17 residues. The V and J ends lost 3 bases and 1 base, in that order; junction bases with no gene match: 7. The CDR3 protein is CASSSLAGGMGTDTQYF. The CDR3 bases are TGTGCCAGCAGCTCCCTAGCGGGAGGAATGGGCACAGATACGCAGTATTTT.

Notes on this clonotype: A read error may account for a junction end that differs from germline. CDR3 protein: CASSYSRTETSYERYF. The CDR3 region has the DNA TGTGCCAGCAGTTACTCGAGGACTGAAACTTCCTACGAGCGGTACTTC. The chain recombines TRBV6-2 or TRBV6-3 with TRBJ2-7; TRBD2 is a possible D gene (5 bases). Looked up from germline, CDR1 is MNHEY and CDR2 is SVGEGT. There are 16 residues in the CDR3.

The chain uses TRBV7-2 and TRBJ1-2, with 11 bases lining up with TRBD1. After removal of 4 bases from V and 3 bases from J, the junction contained 7 bases not matched to a gene. This CDR3 has 16 amino acids. From germline, CDR1 is SGHTA and CDR2 FQGNSA. The DNA for the CDR3 is TGTGCCAGCAGCTCGGACAGGGGGCATAAGGACTATGGCTACACCTTC. Translation gives CASSSDRGHKDYGYTF.

This rearrangement joins TRBV30 to TRBJ1-5, with no clear D. The CDR3 has 14 amino acids. V was cut by 2 bases and J by 0 bases, with 8 bases left in between. Germline CDR1 GTSNPN, CDR2 SVGIG (reference sequence). CDR3 amino acids: CAWSRGNSNQPQHF. DNA for the CDR3: TGTGCCTGGAGTAGAGGGAATAGCAATCAGCCCCAGCATTTT.

This clonotype was picked up many times. The chain combines TRBV11-2 with TRBJ2-1, with a weak D call TRBD2 (6 bases). This CDR3 region has 17 residues. The V end was cut by 5 bases, the J end by 0 bases, with 17 bases between. In germline, CDR1 is SGHAT, CDR2 FQNNGV. CDR3 DNA sequence: TGTGCCAGCAGCCACCCTCTAGCGATAAGCTCCTACAATGAGCAGTTCTTC. Translation gives CASSHPLAISSYNEQFF. Together with reference TRBV11-2 and TRBJ2-1, the CDR3 gives the full variable domain: EAGVAQSPRYKIIEKRQSVAFWCNPISGHATLYWYQQILGQGPKLLIQFQNNGVVDDSQLPKDRFSAERLKGVDSTLKIQPAKLEDSAVYLCASSHPLAISSYNEQFFGPGTRLTVL.

This clonotype was observed a few times. The chain has TRBV21-1 and TRBJ2-7; the table's D call, TRBD2, has no DNA check behind it. TRBV21-1 is noted as a pseudogene. There are 17 residues in the CDR3. The CDR3 here is CASSKAGTSGSLGEQYF. The CDR3 DNA is TGTGCCAGCAGCAAAGCGGGGACTAGCGGGAGCTTGGGGGAGCAGTACTTC.

The chain recombines TRBV12-5 with TRBJ1-1; D gene unclear. The V gene's germline CDR1 is LGHNT and CDR2 FRNRAP. V was cut by 6 bases and J by 5 bases, with 10 bases left in between. The CDR3 totals 12 residues. The DNA of the CDR3 is TGTGCTAGTGGCTACGAGCGAACTGAAGCTTTCTTT. Translated, it gives CASGYERTEAFF.

The genes are TRBV19 and TRBJ2-1; 10 bases fit TRBD2. V was clipped by 7 bases and J by 5 bases; unmatched bases: 2. Germline V gene sequence: CDR1 LNHDA, CDR2 SQIVND (reference sequence). The CDR3 has 13 amino acids. The CDR3 nucleotides read TGTGCCAGTAACGGACTAGCGGACAATGAGCAGTTCTTC. This translates into CASNGLADNEQFF. The entire variable domain, with the rest obtained from reference TRBV19 and TRBJ2-1, is as follows: DGGITQSPKYLFRKEGQNVTLSCEQNLNHDAMYWYRQDPGQGLRLIYYSQIVNDFQKGDIAEGYSVSREKKESFPLTVTSAQKNPTAFYLCASNGLADNEQFFGPGTRLTVL.

This clonotype was observed many times. This chain uses TRBV9 with TRBJ1-2, with a possible D match to TRBD1 (6 bases). Germline CDR1 SGDLS, CDR2 YYNGEE. The CDR3 length is 15 residues. Deletions cut 0 bases from V and 8 bases from J, with 17 bases between. CDR3 loop: CASSVEVRGFEGYTF. In DNA form, the CDR3 reads TGTGCCAGCAGCGTAGAGGTCAGGGGATTTGAAGGCTACACCTTC.

This clonotype was seen repeatedly, ten times or more. V gene TRBV30 combines with J gene TRBJ1-4; no clear D. Trimming took 0 bases from V and 8 from J, leaving 13 bases between them. The CDR3 has 14 amino acids. Germline assignment: CDR1 GTSNPN and CDR2 SVGIG (reference sequence). Here the CDR3 DNA reads TGTGCCTGGAGTGTTTTGGGTACACAGGAAAAACTGTTTTTT. It encodes CAWSVLGTQEKLFF.

This clonotype has a handful of counts. The V and J genes are TRBV3-1 and TRBJ2-5; a possible D gene is TRBD1 (5 bases). The germline V gene has CDR1 LGHDT and CDR2 YNNKEL (reference sequence). The V and J ends lost 4 bases and 2 bases respectively, with 14 bases between them. The CDR3 is 15 amino acids. CDR3: CASSLSTASQETQYF. The CDR3 bases are TGTGCCAGCAGCCTGTCGACAGCGTCACAAGAGACCCAGTACTTC.

With respect to this clonotype: One base away lies a much larger clone, so this may be a sequencing read error. The chain links TRBV7-6 to TRBJ2-7; no clear D gene. The CDR3 is 14 amino acids. Trimming left V 3 bases short and J 7 bases short, with 16 bases between. The germline V gene has CDR1 SGHVS and CDR2 FNYEAQ. The CDR3 region is CASSFAVESREQYF. The CDR3 nucleotides read TGTGCCAGCAGCTTTGCGGTGGAGTCAAGGGAGCAGTACTTC.

This clonotype appeared many times. V usage is TRBV13 and J usage is TRBJ1-2, with 12 bases matching TRBD1. Germline trimming cut 5 bases from V and 8 bases from J; bases unmatched to any gene: 9. CDR1 and CDR2 (germline): PRHDT, FYEKMQ (reference sequence). There are 15 residues in the CDR3. The CDR3 nucleotides read TGTGCCAGCAGCCTCACCCCCGGGACAGGGGGCGGCTACACCTTC. Amino acid sequence: CASSLTPGTGGGYTF.

This clonotype was recorded at least ten times. The genes are TRBV29-1 and TRBJ2-6; TRBD2 matches at 11 bases. V shed 4 bases, J shed 1 base, and the junction held 3 bases outside the gene matches. The CDR3 is 16 residues long. Per the germline V gene, CDR1 is SQVTM and CDR2 is ANQGSEA. The CDR3 DNA follows: TGCAGCGTTGTGGGACTAGCGGATTCTGGGGCCAACGTCCTGACTTTC. This sequence encodes CSVVGLADSGANVLTF.

This clonotype has just a few counts. The chain is built from TRBV27 and TRBJ1-4, with a weak D call TRBD1 (6 bases). This CDR3 comprises 14 residues. Trimming removed 3 bases at V and 8 bases at J, with 13 bases between. CDR1 MNHEY and CDR2 SMNVEV come from the germline V gene (reference sequence). In DNA, the CDR3 is TGTGCCAGCAGTTTGTCAGGGGCGGGGGAAAAACTGTTTTTT. Its translation: CASSLSGAGEKLFF.

This clonotype was counted at least ten times. The V call is TRBV29-1, the J call TRBJ2-7; unclear D gene. Germline lookup yields CDR1 SQVTM and CDR2 ANQGSEA. Trimming cost V 0 bases and J 2 bases, with 17 bases left between them. The CDR3 has 16 amino acids. The CDR3 DNA follows: TGCAGCGTTGAAGAGCTAGGGATTGGAATGACCTACGAGCAGTACTTC. Protein: CSVEELGIGMTYEQYF.

A word on this clonotype: A much larger clone sits a single nucleotide away, making a read error possible. The rearrangement uses TRBV20-1 and TRBJ1-4; no clear D. Trimming pared 5 bases from V and 9 bases from J, leaving 10 bases between. The CDR3 has 11 amino acids. CDR1 DFQATT and CDR2 SNEGSKA come from the germline V gene (reference sequence). The CDR3 here is CSAGVDKKLFF. CDR3 DNA sequence: TGCAGTGCTGGGGTGGATAAAAAACTGTTTTTT.

This clonotype was observed at least ten times. V is TRBV5-1 and J is TRBJ2-3, with TRBD2 matching over 10 bases. CDR3 length: 15 amino acids. Germline V gene lookup returns CDR1 SGHRS and CDR2 YFSETQ. V gave up 0 bases and J gave up 7 bases; unmatched junction bases: 5. This CDR3 is CASSLDSSGSYTQYF. DNA for the CDR3: TGCGCCAGCAGCTTGGATTCTAGCGGGAGCTATACGCAGTATTTT.

In its sample, this clonotype was seen many times. V and J are TRBV5-1 and TRBJ1-5; D uncertain. Germline V gene lookup returns CDR1 SGHRS and CDR2 YFSETQ. The CDR3 is made up of 14 amino acids. Trimming took 4 bases from V and 3 from J, leaving 11 bases between them. The CDR3 reads CASSPDGNNQPQHF. CDR3 nucleotides: TGCGCCAGCAGCCCGGACGGGAACAATCAGCCCCAGCATTTT.

This clonotype was detected ten times or more. This chain uses TRBV7-3 with TRBJ2-5, with D possibly TRBD2 on 5 matching bases. The CDR3 runs 14 residues. Germline lookup yields CDR1 SGHTA and CDR2 FQGTGA. V shed 5 bases and J shed 5 bases, with 15 bases lying between them. The CDR3 is CASSPSGASETQYF. Written as DNA, the CDR3 is TGTGCCAGCAGCCCCAGCGGAGCTAGCGAGACCCAGTACTTC. The full variable domain, its missing parts supplied by reference TRBV7-3 and TRBJ2-5, is GAGVSQTPSNKVTEKGKYVELRCDPISGHTALYWYRQSLGQGPEFLIYFQGTGAADDSGLPNDRFFAVRPEGSVSTLKIQRTERGDSAVYLCASSPSGASETQYFGPGTRLLVL.

This clonotype was seen a handful of times. The gene calls are TRBV7-2 and TRBJ1-5; no clear D gene. CDR1 and CDR2 (germline): SGHTA, FQGNSA. The CDR3 runs 12 residues. Between the trimmed V and J ends, which lost 4 bases and 8 bases, there was a span of 9 bases. The CDR3 nucleotides are TGTGCCAGCAGCTGGGGTTTGGAGCCCCAGCATTTT. This codes for CASSWGLEPQHF.

This clonotype has a count of ten or more. The chain is built from TRBV29-1 and TRBJ1-1; D gene ambiguous. Germline CDR1 is SQVTM and CDR2 is ANQGSEA. Trimming removed 7 bases at V and 1 base at J, with 4 bases between. The CDR3 loop spans 10 amino acids. The CDR3 loop reads CSAQNTEAFF. The CDR3 coding sequence is TGCAGCGCCCAGAACACTGAAGCTTTCTTT.

The chain is built from TRBV6-5 and TRBJ1-3; no clear D gene. The germline V and J ends were trimmed by 0 bases and 3 bases, with 6 bases remaining between them. CDR1 is MNHEY, CDR2 SVGAGI, per germline. The CDR3 consists of 14 residues. The CDR3 is CASSYSGYGNTIYF. CDR3 nucleotides: TGTGCCAGCAGTTACTCCGGTTATGGAAACACCATATATTTT.

This clonotype has ten or more counts. The chain recombines TRBV7-9 with TRBJ2-5; 7 bases fit TRBD2. The germline CDR1 and CDR2 sequences are SEHNR and FQNEAQ (reference sequence). The CDR3 contains 16 residues. V lost 0 bases to trimming and J lost 1 base; unmatched junction nucleotides: 5. CDR3 protein: CASSLARDYLQETQYF. As DNA, the CDR3 is TGTGCCAGCAGCTTAGCCCGGGACTACCTCCAAGAGACCCAGTACTTC.

Concerning this clonotype itself: A much larger clone differs from this one at a single base, so this may be a read error. Since the CDR3 does not end with the conserved phenylalanine or tryptophan, this likely comes from a read error. The chain has TRBV19 and TRBJ2-3; 10 bases match TRBD1. The J segment lost 6 bases and the V segment lost 7 bases, leaving 10 bases of the junction unmatched. This CDR3 has 15 residues. The germline gives CDR1 LNHDA, CDR2 SQIVND (reference sequence). CDR3: CASTTGTGVLDTQYL. Written as DNA, the CDR3 is TGTGCCAGTACCACCGGGACAGGGGTTTTGGATACGCAGTATCTT.

This clonotype is a singleton in its sample. The chain joins TRBV4-3 to TRBJ2-2; TRBD2 agrees at 8 bases. The V gene's germline CDR1 is LGHNA and CDR2 YSLEER. This CDR3 comprises 16 residues. The V and J ends lost 0 bases and 6 bases, in that order; junction bases with no gene match: 6. The CDR3 protein is CASSQDPGLVPGELFF. The CDR3 bases are TGCGCCAGCAGCCAAGACCCGGGACTAGTTCCCGGGGAGCTGTTTTTT.

The V call is TRBV29-1, the J call TRBJ1-3, with a weak D call TRBD1 (5 bases). V shed 6 bases and J shed 0 bases, with 12 bases lying between them. The V gene's germline CDR1 is SQVTM and CDR2 ANQGSEA. The CDR3 spans 14 residues. This CDR3 is CSVPVTDSGNTIYF. The CDR3 DNA is TGCAGCGTACCCGTGACAGACTCTGGAAACACCATATATTTT.

For this clonotype: Its ends do not fully match the called genes, so a read error is possible. The chain has TRBV7-6 and TRBJ2-1; D uncertain. This CDR3 has 16 amino acids. The germline gives CDR1 SGHVS, CDR2 FNYEAQ. The CDR3 DNA sequence: TGTGCCAGCAGCTCTAAGCTCGGAAGACCCTACAATGAGCGGTTCTTC. Translated: CASSSKLGRPYNERFF.

This clonotype was counted once. A much larger clone sits a single nucleotide away, making a read error possible. This chain links TRBV20-1 with TRBJ2-7; D could derive from TRBD1 or TRBD2 (5 bases each). Germline assignment: CDR1 DFQATT and CDR2 SNEGSKA (reference sequence). This CDR3 contains 15 residues. For the CDR3, the DNA is TGCAGTGCTGGCCCACCGGACCTAGAGGGGTACGAGCTGTACTTC. This encodes CSAGPPDLEGYELYF.